Listed below are T cell receptor beta chains from one sample, sequenced in a study of blood T cells in healthy people across ages. TCRdb re-derived calls from the 5' RACE reads in MiXCR, one entry per CDR3 protein. Of 1 million or so distinct CDR3 sequences in the sample, 45% were seen once. Sequenced: blood. The receptors were sampled from a woman aged 60-75 years in good health. CDR3s include the opening cysteine and the closing phenylalanine or tryptophan. A D gene is named only where the DNA matches it firmly. Size values are once, few and many counts, or a class for expanded clones, and some rows have none.

CDR3 DNA	CDR3 protein	V gene	J gene	clone size	D gene
TGTGCCAGCAGTTACTCGAAACGGGGAGAGACCCAGTACTTC	CASSYSKRGETQYF	TRBV6-5	TRBJ2-5	many	-
TGTGCCAGCAGCTTATGGACAGACCTTAGCACTGAAGCTTTCTTT	CASSLWTDLSTEAFF	TRBV11-2	TRBJ1-1	-	-
TGTGCCAGCTCACCAAGAAGATCTCTATCTGAAGGGCAGTACTTC	CASSPRRSLSEGQYF	TRBV18	TRBJ2-5	-	-
TGTGTCAGCAGTTTCTTCGGGGATACGCAGTATTTT	CVSSFFGDTQYF	TRBV12-3/TRBV12-4	TRBJ2-3	-	-
TGCGCCAGCAGCTTCCGGGAGGGCAAGAATGAGCAGTTCTTC	CASSFREGKNEQFF	TRBV5-1	TRBJ2-1	-	TRBD2
TGCAGCGTTGCTACGGCCAACGTCCTGACTTTC	CSVATANVLTF	TRBV29-1	TRBJ2-6	-	-
TGCAGTGCTAGAGATCGCCTAGCGGGGAGATACAATGAGCAGTTCTTC	CSARDRLAGRYNEQFF	TRBV20-1	TRBJ2-1	-	TRBD2
TGTGCCAGCAGTTTTAGTGAAGGGGCCAAAAACATTCAGTACTTC	CASSFSEGAKNIQYF	TRBV28	TRBJ2-4	-	-
TGTGCCAGCAGCTCGCCAGAGGACAACTACAATGAGCAGTACTTC	CASSSPEDNYNEQYF	TRBV7-2	TRBJ2-7	-	-
TGCGCCAGCAGCCCCAGAGGAACCTATAATGAAAACCTGTTTTTT	CASSPRGTYNENLFF	TRBV5-1	TRBJ1-4	-	-
TGCGCCAGCAGCGGAAGACTAGCGGGAGCCTACGAGCAGTACTTC	CASSGRLAGAYEQYF	TRBV5-1	TRBJ2-7	-	TRBD2
TGTGCCAGCAGTGAATACTATGGCTACACCTTC	CASSEYYGYTF	TRBV25-1	TRBJ1-2	-	-
TGCAGCGTGCTAGTTCAGGATACGCAGTATTTT	CSVLVQDTQYF	TRBV29-1	TRBJ2-3	-	-
TGCAGTGCTAGCTACAGCCTGAACCTCTACGAGCAGTACTTC	CSASYSLNLYEQYF	TRBV20-1	TRBJ2-7	-	-
TGCAGTGCTAGATTACTAGGCTCTACCTACGAGCAGTACTTC	CSARLLGSTYEQYF	TRBV20-1	TRBJ2-7	few	-
TGTGCCAGCAGCCCCGGCGGGACTATATCCGAGACCCAGTACTTC	CASSPGGTISETQYF	TRBV7-9	TRBJ2-5	few	TRBD2
TGTGCCAGCAGATACCAGGGGGCCGGGGAGCTGTTTTTT	CASRYQGAGELFF	TRBV27	TRBJ2-2	-	TRBD1
TGTGCCAGCAGCCTGATAGCGGGAGTTACGGAGACCCAGTACTTC	CASSLIAGVTETQYF	TRBV7-8	TRBJ2-5	-	TRBD2
TGCAGTGCAGTCCGCGGCGGAAGGGAGTACTTC	CSAVRGGREYF	TRBV20-1	TRBJ2-7	-	-
TGTGCCAGCAGCCAAGGGGCGGGCAATATCAATGAGCAGTTCTTC	CASSQGAGNINEQFF	TRBV3-1	TRBJ2-1	-	-
TGTGCCAGCAGCCCTCATCTCGGGGGGTTTAACAGGAGGAACACCGGGGAGCTGTTTTTT	CASSPHLGGFNRRNTGELFF	TRBV7-7	TRBJ2-2	-	TRBD2
TGTGCCAGCAGCTTGCCAGAATTTATCCCAGATACGCAGTATTTT	CASSLPEFIPDTQYF	TRBV5-6	TRBJ2-3	-	-
TGTGCCAGCAGCTTGGATACCCACTATGGCTACACCTTC	CASSLDTHYGYTF	TRBV5-6	TRBJ1-2	once	-
TGTGCCAGCAGTTTTTTAGCAGGGAGTAATGAAAAACTGTTTTTT	CASSFLAGSNEKLFF	TRBV12-3/TRBV12-4	TRBJ1-4	few	-
TGTGCCAGCAGCCCGGGGGTAGCGGGAGGGCCGGGGAATGAGCAGTTCTTC	CASSPGVAGGPGNEQFF	TRBV4-2	TRBJ2-1	few	TRBD2
TGTGCCAGCAGCTTAGAGGGCACCGGGGAGCTGTTTTTT	CASSLEGTGELFF	TRBV5-1	TRBJ2-2	many	-
TGTGCCAGCAGCTCCCTAAGACTTACCCAAGAGACCCAGTACTTC	CASSSLRLTQETQYF	TRBV3-1	TRBJ2-5	-	-
TGTGCCAGCAGTTTCATCGTGTGCTGGCGGGAATGCGAGCAGTACTTC	CASSFIVCWRECEQYF	TRBV27	TRBJ2-7	few	-
TGCAGTGCTAGAGGGACAGGACCCCAAGAGACCCAGTACTTC	CSARGTGPQETQYF	TRBV20-1	TRBJ2-5	-	TRBD1
TGCGCCAGCAGCCAAGTGTGGGACAGCAGGGAGACCCAGTACTTC	CASSQVWDSRETQYF	TRBV4-1	TRBJ2-5	few	TRBD1
TGTGCCAGCAGAGACGGGGAGTCGGCGTACGAGCAGTACTTC	CASRDGESAYEQYF	TRBV6-1	TRBJ2-7	-	-
TGTGCCAGCAGCCCTATGCGGGGCAACACCGGGGAGCTGTTTTTT	CASSPMRGNTGELFF	TRBV12-3/TRBV12-4	TRBJ2-2	-	-
TGTGCCAGCAGCCTCCGGGGGGTTAGCGGGAGTTTTGTGCCGTACAATGAGCAGTTCTTC	CASSLRGVSGSFVPYNEQFF	TRBV7-9	TRBJ2-1	-	TRBD2
TGTGCCACCCACACTGGGGCCAACGTCCTGACTTTC	CATHTGANVLTF	TRBV6-5	TRBJ2-6	-	-
TGTGCCAGCAGCCGCAAGGTTTGGGCAGATACGCAGTATTTT	CASSRKVWADTQYF	TRBV3-1	TRBJ2-3	-	-
TGTGCCACCCTAGCCGGGACAGGGGGGACAGATACGCAGTATTTT	CATLAGTGGTDTQYF	TRBV10-3	TRBJ2-3	few	TRBD1
TGCGCCAGCGGCAGGGCGGCGAGCTCCTACAATGAGCAGTTCTTC	CASGRAASSYNEQFF	TRBV5-1	TRBJ2-1	few	-
TGTGCCACCAGCAGAGGGGGGATCTCTGGGGCCAACGTCCTGACTTTC	CATSRGGISGANVLTF	TRBV15	TRBJ2-6	-	-
TGCAGTGCTAGAACGGGACTAGCGGGAGTTCGATCGTTCAATGAGCAGTTCTTC	CSARTGLAGVRSFNEQFF	TRBV20-1	TRBJ2-1	-	TRBD2
TGCAGCGTTAGGACAGGGGCGAACACCGGGGAGCTGTTTTTT	CSVRTGANTGELFF	TRBV29-1	TRBJ2-2	once	TRBD1
TGCAGTGCCATAGTGGGGACGGAAGAAGTGGATAGGGAGCAGTACTTC	CSAIVGTEEVDREQYF	TRBV20-1	TRBJ2-5	few	-
TGCGCCAGCAGCTTGGATCCGGGACCCCAAGAGACCCAGTACTTC	CASSLDPGPQETQYF	TRBV5-1	TRBJ2-5	-	-
TGTGCCAGCAGTCCTCGGACAGGGTACGGGACCCAGTACTTC	CASSPRTGYGTQYF	TRBV6-5	TRBJ2-5	few	TRBD1
TGCAGTGCTACACCAGGGGAGGATACGCAGTATTTT	CSATPGEDTQYF	TRBV20-1	TRBJ2-3	-	-
TGTGCCAGCAGCCTAAGAGGGAATCAGAACACTGAAGCTTTCTTT	CASSLRGNQNTEAFF	TRBV9	TRBJ1-1	-	-
TGTGCCAGCAGCCAAGCCCCCGGGACAGGATTACAAGAGACCCAGTACTTC	CASSQAPGTGLQETQYF	TRBV3-1	TRBJ2-5	-	TRBD1
TGTGCCAGCAGCACAGGGGGGGCCTACAATGAGCAGTTCTTC	CASSTGGAYNEQFF	TRBV14	TRBJ2-1	-	-
TGTGCCAGCGGGCCGGGGCTGTATAATCAGCCCCAGCATTTT	CASGPGLYNQPQHF	TRBV6-1	TRBJ1-5	-	-
TGTGCCAGCAGTTTTAGTCCAGGACAACAAGCTTTTGCCCTTTCCTACGAGCAGTACTTC	CASSFSPGQQAFALSYEQYF	TRBV28	TRBJ2-7	-	-
TGCAGTGCCTCACTAGCGGGGGGGAATACGCAGTATTTT	CSASLAGGNTQYF	TRBV20-1	TRBJ2-3	-	TRBD2
TGTGCCAGCAGCAAAGGGCGACGAGGAGCCACAGATACGCAGTATTTT	CASSKGRRGATDTQYF	TRBV21-1	TRBJ2-3	-	-
TGCAGCGTTGGGTTTACAGATACGCAGTATTTT	CSVGFTDTQYF	TRBV29-1	TRBJ2-3	-	-
TGTGCCAGCAGCAGGTGGGGGAATTCCAATCAGCCCCAGCATTTT	CASSRWGNSNQPQHF	TRBV12-3/TRBV12-4	TRBJ1-5	once	-
TGCAGCGTTGTGGGGAATGGTGGTTTTGTAGAGACCCAGTACTTC	CSVVGNGGFVETQYF	TRBV29-1	TRBJ2-5	-	-
TGTGCCAGCAGCGCAGGGACTGCCTCCTACGAGCAGTACTTC	CASSAGTASYEQYF	TRBV21-1	TRBJ2-7	few	-